These 14 T cell receptor beta chains originate from one sample sequenced in a study of blood T cells in healthy people across ages. PCR was performed a second time for about 7 to 11 cycles using a sample-barcoded 5' primer and a J-beta primer mix. One entry per CDR3 protein results from TCRdb running MiXCR on the 5' RACE reads. The sample comprises about 290,000 distinct CDR3 sequences, about 25% of which are singletons, and 25% to 35% rests with the top ten. The sample comprised blood. These receptors were collected from a woman in her sixties or seventies in good health.

This clonotype was counted between two and nine times. With a much larger clone just one base away, this may be a read error. The V call is TRBV7-2, the J call TRBJ2-5; 7 bases fit TRBD2. Trimming removed 3 bases from V and 13 bases from J; junction bases left unmatched: 17. The CDR3 consists of 15 residues. The germline gives CDR1 SGHTA, CDR2 FQGNSA. The CDR3 bases are TGTGCCAGCAGCTTCCCTAGCGGAGCCCACTACGAGCGGTACTTC. Translation: CASSFPSGAHYERYF.

A few counts support this clonotype. The V call is TRBV7-2, the J call TRBJ2-7; tentatively, D is TRBD2 (5 bases). The ends were cut back, 5 bases at V and 6 bases at J, with 23 bases in the middle. Germline CDR1 is SGHTA and CDR2 is FQGNSA. This CDR3 has 16 amino acids. CDR3 sequence: CASSQPPLGVGSEQYF. The CDR3 DNA reads as TGTGCCAGCAGCCAACCCCCCTTGGGAGTTGGTTCCGAGCAGTACTTC.

This clonotype has ten or more counts. The chain joins TRBV20-1 to TRBJ2-1, with D hard to call. V was pared by 6 bases and J by 6 bases, with 21 bases between. The CDR3 is made up of 15 amino acids. Germline loops: CDR1 DFQATT, CDR2 SNEGSKA (reference sequence). The CDR3 reads CSALALTVPSNEQFF. The CDR3 DNA is TGCAGTGCCCTCGCCCTTACAGTCCCCTCCAATGAGCAGTTCTTC.

This clonotype has more than one count but fewer than ten. V gene TRBV20-1 combines with J gene TRBJ2-2; 15 nucleotides agree with TRBD2. The V and J ends lost 1 base and 3 bases, in that order; junction bases with no gene match: 0. Germline CDR1 and CDR2: DFQATT and SNEGSKA (reference sequence). The CDR3 totals 16 residues. CDR3: CSARGTSGGDTGELFF. The CDR3 nucleotides read TGCAGTGCTAGAGGGACTAGCGGGGGGGACACCGGGGAGCTGTTTTTT.

The chain links TRBV7-2 to TRBJ2-7; D is unresolved. The germline gives CDR1 SGHTA, CDR2 FQGNSA. The CDR3 length is 15 residues. The ends were cut back, 1 base at V and 3 bases at J, with 13 bases in the middle. CDR3 DNA: TGTGCCAGCAGCTTAGAGGGCTTGCTCAGCTACGAGCAGTACTTC. Translation gives CASSLEGLLSYEQYF.

J is TRBJ2-5 and V is TRBV4-1; 9 bases agree with TRBD2. Trimming at V came to 0 bases and at J to 6 bases, leaving 14 bases not matched to a gene. Per the germline V gene, CDR1 is MGHRA and CDR2 is YSYEKL. The CDR3 consists of 18 residues. The DNA for the CDR3 is TGCGCCAGCAGCCAAGATCTCAGACGGCGGGGGGGCCTGAAGACCCAGTACTTC. Its protein is CASSQDLRRRGGLKTQYF.

This clonotype was recorded at least ten times. An end of the junction differs from the germline gene, which may be a read error. The DNA of the CDR3 is TGTGCCAGCAGCTTAGCGGGGGAGACCCAGTACTTC. Amino acids: CASSLAGETQYF. The V gene is TRBV5-1, the J gene TRBJ2-5; TRBD2 agrees at 8 bases. The CDR3 sequence is 12 residues long. Germline lookup yields CDR1 SGHRS and CDR2 YFSETQ.

The V call is TRBV20-1, the J call TRBJ2-1, with TRBD2 matching 11 bases. The CDR3 sequence is 14 residues long. Germline CDR1 is DFQATT and CDR2 is SNEGSKA (reference sequence). V dropped 6 bases and J dropped 8; count of bases not matched to a gene: 9. The CDR3 nucleotides are TGCAGTGCAACCTCTAGCGGGAGGATCTATGAGCAGTTCTTC. Translation gives CSATSSGRIYEQFF.

This clonotype appeared a few times. V usage is TRBV28 and J usage is TRBJ2-5; 8 bases agree with TRBD2. The DNA end lines up better with TRBJ2-7; the J call may be wrong. Germline V CDR1 and CDR2: MDHEN, SYDVKM. The CDR3 contains 16 residues. This chain's CDR3 is CASNSLAGQSPHEQYF. The CDR3 DNA is TGTGCCAGCAATTCCTTAGCGGGACAAAGTCCCCACGAGCAGTACTTC.

V and J are TRBV20-1 and TRBJ2-5; D not certain. The V and J ends lost 3 bases and 5 bases respectively, with 10 bases between them. This CDR3 contains 12 residues. Looked up from germline, CDR1 is DFQATT and CDR2 is SNEGSKA (reference sequence). The DNA for the CDR3 is TGCAGTGCTAGGGAGTTGGGGGAGACCCAGTACTTC. This sequence encodes CSARELGETQYF.

V usage is TRBV20-1 and J usage is TRBJ2-7; 13 bases agree with TRBD2. CDR1 and CDR2 from the germline V gene are DFQATT and SNEGSKA (reference sequence). The junction had 11 bases not matched to a gene; V was cut back by 6 bases and J by 3 bases. The CDR3 length is 16 residues. The CDR3 reads CSAHGTSGISNYEQYF. The DNA of the CDR3 is TGCAGTGCGCACGGGACTAGCGGGATCAGTAACTACGAGCAGTACTTC.

The table lists this clonotype with many counts. The rearrangement joins TRBV5-1 to TRBJ1-1; TRBD1 is a possible D gene (5 bases). The V gene's germline CDR1 is SGHRS and CDR2 YFSETQ. CDR3 size: 13 residues. Trimming stripped 1 base from V and 1 base from J, with 5 bases between. The CDR3 bases are TGCGCCAGCAGCTTGCAGGGGAACACTGAAGCTTTCTTT. Translating it yields CASSLQGNTEAFF.

This clonotype was observed a handful of times. The chain has TRBV10-3 and TRBJ1-1; D may be TRBD1 (5 bases). Trimming removed 3 bases from V and 1 base from J, with 9 bases in between. The CDR3 runs 14 residues. CDR1 ENHRY and CDR2 SYGVKD come from the germline V gene. Here the CDR3 reads CAISERDRNTEAFF. The DNA of the CDR3 is TGTGCCATCAGTGAAAGGGACCGGAACACTGAAGCTTTCTTT.

Many counts were recorded for this clonotype. V and J are TRBV20-1 and TRBJ2-5; possibly TRBD2 for D (5 bases). This CDR3 spans 13 amino acids. Trimming pared 7 bases from V and 5 bases from J, leaving 17 bases between. Looked up from germline, CDR1 is DFQATT and CDR2 is SNEGSKA (reference sequence). CDR3 loop: CSVPSASSETQYF. CDR3 nucleotides: TGCAGTGTACCTTCGGCTAGCTCGGAGACCCAGTACTTC.